This T cell receptor (beta chain) was observed in a study of CD8+CD57+ T cells in acquired aplastic anemia. About the research overall: Roughly 3.2 ug was the average amount of DNA from sorted CD4+ and CD8+ cells.

Profiles of TCR beta VDJ and CDR3 were generated from a genomic DNA template. Using its own MiXCR run on the reads, TCRdb lists one record per CDR3 protein. The repertoire consists of approximately 300,000 distinct CDR3 sequences, with 50% to 65% occurring once and the leading ten covering under 1.5%. An expansion of CD8+CD57+ cells by flow cytometry had been shown in patients chosen for sequencing. The CDR3 totals 12 residues. Germline-derived CDR1 and CDR2 are DFQATT and SNEGSKA (reference sequence). Trimming pared 6 bases from V and 0 bases from J, leaving 8 bases between. The sequencing sample was made of sorted CD4+, CD8+, or CD8+CD57+ T cells (not recorded which) from PBMCs. The origin of this receptor is a human donor with aplastic anemia. The chain joins TRBV20-1 to TRBJ1-2; no clear D gene. The CDR3 DNA reads TGCAGTGCCAGGCCAGCTAACTATGGCTACACCTTC. Translated: CSARPANYGYTF.